This passage covers 31 T cell receptor beta chains from one sample sequenced in a study of T-cell reconstitution after alpha-beta-depleted transplantation in children. Unique molecular identifiers were incorporated when the TCRbeta library was constructed. Using its own MiXCR run on the PCR reads, TCRdb lists one record per CDR3 protein. Of about 260,000 distinct CDR3 sequences in the sample, roughly 12% were seen once. The specimen was peripheral blood, collected 180 days after TCRalphabeta/CD19-depleted stem cell transplant. The receptors were sampled from a male patient between 2 and 10 years old who had a stem cell transplant for chronic granulomatous disease, so the T cells may come from the graft donor.

This clonotype occurred many times. The V and J genes are TRBV4-3 and TRBJ1-2; tentative D call: TRBD1 (6 bases). CDR1 is LGHNA and CDR2 is YSLEER in the germline V gene. The CDR3 covers 13 residues. V was clipped by 0 bases and J by 4 bases, with 6 bases between them. In DNA, the CDR3 is TGCGCCAGCAGCCAAGAACAGGGCTATGGCTACACCTTC. This encodes CASSQEQGYGYTF.

This clonotype was observed at least ten times. CDR3 loop: CASSLLVVPKSTDTQYF. The CDR3 DNA is TGTGCCAGCAGCTTACTCGTTGTCCCGAAAAGCACAGATACGCAGTATTTT. The V gene is TRBV7-3, the J gene TRBJ2-3; D is uncertain. CDR3 length: 17 amino acids. The V and J ends lost 2 bases and 0 bases respectively, with 15 bases between them. Germline V gives CDR1 SGHTA, CDR2 FQGTGA.

The sample holds many counts of this clonotype. The V call is TRBV20-1, the J call TRBJ2-5; D might be TRBD2 (6 bases). The V end was cut by 1 base, the J end by 2 bases, with 17 bases between. The CDR3 length is 16 residues. Germline-derived CDR1 and CDR2 are DFQATT and SNEGSKA (reference sequence). The CDR3 sequence: CSARGIGTLEQETQYF. The CDR3 DNA reads as TGCAGTGCTAGAGGCATCGGGACTCTCGAACAAGAGACCCAGTACTTC.

This clonotype has at least ten counts. The chain couples TRBV30 to TRBJ2-2; 9 bases agree with TRBD2. The CDR3 contains 16 residues. V gave up 3 bases and J gave up 7 bases; unmatched junction bases: 12. Germline V lookup: CDR1 GTSNPN, CDR2 SVGIG (reference sequence). The CDR3 here is CAWSRSRTSEGGELFF. The CDR3 DNA reads as TGTGCCTGGAGCCGTTCCCGGACTAGCGAGGGCGGGGAGCTGTTTTTT.

This clonotype has ten or more counts. J is TRBJ2-7 and V is TRBV20-1; 10 bases line up with TRBD2. Germline lookup yields CDR1 DFQATT and CDR2 SNEGSKA (reference sequence). This CDR3 has 15 amino acids. J was trimmed by 3 bases and V by 5 bases; bases with no gene match: 10. The CDR3 protein is CSAPVASGSFYEQYF. The CDR3 nucleotides are TGCAGTGCTCCGGTGGCTAGCGGGAGTTTCTACGAGCAGTACTTC.

A note on this clonotype: This clone may be a read error of a much larger clone one base away. The chain employs TRBV29-1 and TRBJ1-2; D is perhaps TRBD1 (5 bases). The germline CDR1 and CDR2 sequences are SQVTM and ANQGSEA. The length of the CDR3 is 14 residues. Here the CDR3 DNA reads TGCAGCGTCGAGGGGTTGAAAGCTAACTATGGCGACACCTTC. Protein: CSVEGLKANYGDTF.

This clonotype was seen many times. The gene calls are TRBV7-2 and TRBJ2-1; TRBD1 matches 9 bases. V lost 3 bases to trimming and J lost 7 bases; unmatched junction nucleotides: 4. CDR3 length equals 14 residues. Germline CDR1 and CDR2: SGHTA and FQGNSA. CDR3 sequence reads: CASSFIGQGNEQFF. CDR3 DNA: TGTGCCAGCAGCTTCATAGGACAGGGGAATGAGCAGTTCTTC.

This clonotype was seen at least ten times. The gene calls are TRBV5-1 and TRBJ2-5; the D gene is possibly TRBD1 (6 bases). Germline V gives CDR1 SGHRS, CDR2 YFSETQ. This CDR3 is built from 16 residues. Between the trimmed V and J ends, which lost 4 bases and 4 bases, there was a span of 20 bases. CDR3 nucleotide sequence: TGCGCCAGCAGCCCTCATAGGGGGAATTACGGAGAGACCCAGTACTTC. As protein: CASSPHRGNYGETQYF.

In regard to this clonotype: A single base separates this from a much larger clone, so it may be a read error. Likely a read error: the CDR3 ends without its conserved phenylalanine or tryptophan. The rearrangement links TRBV7-9 to TRBJ2-5; the D is unclear. V lost 0 bases to trimming and J lost 3 bases, with 14 bases between them. The CDR3 is made up of 16 amino acids. Germline V gene data show CDR1 as SEHNR and CDR2 as FQNEAQ (reference sequence). This CDR3 reads CASSLAPSDGKETQYY. CDR3 nucleotide sequence: TGTGCCAGCAGCTTAGCGCCCTCGGACGGAAAAGAGACCCAGTACTAC.

At least ten counts were recorded for this clonotype. The chain carries TRBV27 and TRBJ1-5, with TRBD1 matching 10 bases. V gave up 6 bases and J gave up 3 bases; unmatched junction bases: 5. CDR3 length: 15 residues. CDR1 is MNHEY, CDR2 SMNVEV, per germline (reference sequence). CDR3 loop: CASSQGTGANQPQHF. In nucleotides, the CDR3 is TGTGCCAGCAGCCAAGGGACAGGGGCCAATCAGCCCCAGCATTTT.

A remark on this clonotype: A much larger clonotype is one base distant, so this may be a read error. The V gene is TRBV20-1, the J gene TRBJ2-3; 7 positions agree with TRBD2. Looked up from germline, CDR1 is DFQATT and CDR2 is SNEGSKA (reference sequence). This CDR3 has 16 amino acids. CDR3 in amino acids: CCVAGVIGASTDTQYF. CDR3 nucleotide sequence: TGCTGTGTCGCGGGAGTAATAGGGGCTAGCACAGATACGCAGTATTTT.

This clonotype was seen repeatedly, ten times or more. The rearrangement joins TRBV7-9 to TRBJ2-7; 9 bases match TRBD2. CDR3 length equals 17 residues. With 3 bases clipped from V and 0 bases from J, the junction kept 9 bases outside the gene matches. The germline V gene encodes CDR1 SEHNR and CDR2 FQNEAQ (reference sequence). The CDR3 DNA follows: TGTGCCAGCAGCTTGAGGGCTAGCGGGACCACCTCCTACGAGCAGTACTTC. As protein: CASSLRASGTTSYEQYF.

The chain couples TRBV6-1 to TRBJ1-2; no definite D call. V was cut by 6 bases and J by 1 base, with 15 bases left in between. Germline lookup yields CDR1 MNHNS and CDR2 SASEGT. This CDR3 is built from 15 residues. CDR3 residues: CASRLEKGFNYGYTF. The CDR3 bases are TGTGCCAGCAGGCTGGAAAAGGGATTTAACTATGGCTACACCTTC.

The CDR3 coding sequence is TGTGCCAGCTCACCACCGCCTCTAGGCTCCGAGCAGTACTTC. The encoded protein is CASSPPPLGSEQYF. This rearrangement joins TRBV18 to TRBJ2-7; D remains ambiguous. The CDR3 runs to 14 residues. Trimming shortened V by 0 bases and J by 6 bases, and 12 bases separated the two germline ends. Germline assignment: CDR1 KGHSH and CDR2 LQKENI.

This clonotype was counted many times. The chain links TRBV6-5 to TRBJ1-1; D is uncertain. CDR3 length: 12 residues. Trimming pared 5 bases from V and 7 bases from J, leaving 11 bases between. Germline CDR1 reads MNHEY; CDR2 reads SVGAGI. The CDR3, as DNA: TGTGCCAGCAGTCCAGGACCTTTTGAAGCTTTCTTT. The encoded protein is CASSPGPFEAFF.

This clonotype was recorded at least ten times. This chain joins TRBV28 and TRBJ2-3; 9 nucleotides align to TRBD1. The V gene's germline CDR1 is MDHEN and CDR2 SYDVKM. Germline trimming cut 3 bases from V and 8 bases from J; bases unmatched to any gene: 6. The CDR3 is 14 residues long. DNA of the CDR3: TGTGCCAGCAGTTTTTACGACAGGGGGAGTACGCAGTATTTT. The encoded protein is CASSFYDRGSTQYF.

This clonotype showed up just a few times. The chain has TRBV12-3 or TRBV12-4 and TRBJ2-1; 16 positions agree with TRBD2. Trimming removed 5 bases from V and 4 bases from J; junction bases left unmatched: 5. The CDR3 length is 17 residues. CDR3 loop: CASSPGLAGGKYNEQFF. CDR3 coding DNA: TGTGCCAGCAGTCCGGGACTAGCGGGGGGGAAATACAATGAGCAGTTCTTC.

This clonotype was seen at least ten times. This chain links TRBV27 with TRBJ2-1; TRBD2 matches 7 bases. Germline CDR1 and CDR2: MNHEY and SMNVEV (reference sequence). The CDR3 has 15 amino acids. The V and J ends lost 2 bases and 2 bases, in that order; junction bases with no gene match: 3. The CDR3, as DNA: TGTGCCAGCAGTTTACCCAGCGGGGCCTACAATGAGCAGTTCTTC. Its protein is CASSLPSGAYNEQFF.

This clonotype was counted at least ten times. The chain recombines TRBV7-8 with TRBJ2-5; D perhaps matches TRBD2 (6 bases). The CDR3 has 13 residues. V lost 4 bases and J 7 bases, leaving 13 bases between the germline ends. CDR1 and CDR2 from the germline V gene are SGHVS and FQNEAQ. The DNA of the CDR3 is TGTGCCAGCAGCTCCCTGCGGGATGGGACCCAGTACTTC. Translating gives CASSSLRDGTQYF.

With regard to this clonotype: A much bigger clone sits one base away, suggesting this may be a read error. This chain uses TRBV20-1 with TRBJ2-1; no clear D. CDR1 and CDR2 from the germline V gene are DFQATT and SNEGSKA (reference sequence). The CDR3 sequence is 13 residues long. The CDR3 DNA sequence: TGCTGTGCTAGAAGAGAGGTCAGCTTTGAGCAGTTCTTC. As protein: CCARREVSFEQFF.

This clonotype appeared many times. An end of the junction does not agree with germline; a read error may underlie this. This chain joins TRBV6-1 and TRBJ2-7; tentatively, D is TRBD2 (5 bases). The CDR3 length is 12 residues. Germline lookup yields CDR1 MNHNS and CDR2 SASEGT. In DNA, the CDR3 is TGTGCCAGCAGGGAAGAGGGTTACGAGCAGTACTTC. Protein sequence: CASREEGYEQYF.

This clonotype has ten or more counts. The chain links TRBV29-1 to TRBJ2-1; D is undetermined. This CDR3 spans 13 amino acids. V gave up 1 base and J gave up 9 bases, with 13 bases separating them. Looked up from germline, CDR1 is SQVTM and CDR2 is ANQGSEA. The CDR3 reads CSVEVGIGTEQFF. The CDR3 DNA is TGCAGCGTTGAAGTCGGCATAGGAACTGAGCAGTTCTTC.

This clonotype has at least ten counts. V usage is TRBV12-3 or TRBV12-4 and J usage is TRBJ1-4; no firm D call. This CDR3 spans 14 amino acids. Trimming took 0 bases from V and 7 from J, leaving 9 bases between them. The CDR3 region is CASSLAGKSEKLFF. The CDR3 DNA follows: TGTGCCAGCAGTTTAGCAGGGAAGAGTGAAAAACTGTTTTTT.

This clonotype was seen repeatedly, ten times or more. The chain couples TRBV27 to TRBJ2-7; D may be TRBD1 (6 bases). This CDR3 is built from 15 residues. From germline, CDR1 is MNHEY and CDR2 SMNVEV (reference sequence). The V end lost 6 bases, the J end lost 6 bases, and 21 bases lay between the germline ends. The CDR3 protein is CASRRDPQGPSEQYF. In DNA, the CDR3 is TGTGCCAGCAGACGGGACCCCCAGGGGCCCAGCGAGCAGTACTTC.

This clonotype was observed many times. The chain links TRBV27 to TRBJ2-5, with D maybe TRBD2 (6 bases). There are 15 residues in the CDR3. Trimming removed 2 bases at V and 2 bases at J, with 12 bases between. Germline-derived CDR1 and CDR2 are MNHEY and SMNVEV (reference sequence). The CDR3 DNA is TGTGCCAGCAGTTTAACACTAGCCCTTCAAGAGACCCAGTACTTC. It specifies CASSLTLALQETQYF.

This clonotype appeared many times. V is TRBV7-9 and J is TRBJ1-2; no clear D gene. The CDR3 loop spans 12 amino acids. The V end was cut by 5 bases, the J end by 4 bases, with 8 bases between. Germline V gene sequence: CDR1 SEHNR, CDR2 FQNEAQ (reference sequence). The CDR3 loop is CASSKTLYGYTF. Written as DNA, the CDR3 is TGTGCCAGCAGCAAGACACTCTATGGCTACACCTTC.

This clonotype occurred many times. The chain links TRBV12-3 or TRBV12-4 to TRBJ2-4; 7 nucleotides align to TRBD2. This CDR3 comprises 12 residues. With V trimmed by 6 bases and J by 8 bases, 4 bases remained unmatched. The CDR3 is CASRVRGDIQYF. CDR3 nucleotides: TGTGCCAGCAGGGTTCGGGGGGACATTCAGTACTTC.

This chain links TRBV12-3 or TRBV12-4 with TRBJ1-3; possibly TRBD1 for D (6 bases). The CDR3 extends over 14 amino acids. Trimming cost V 6 bases and J 3 bases, with 12 bases left between them. The CDR3 loop is CASRGGGDGNTIYF. The CDR3 DNA reads as TGTGCCAGCAGAGGGGGAGGGGATGGAAACACCATATATTTT.

This clonotype was picked up many times. The chain links TRBV28 to TRBJ2-3, with no clear D. Germline CDR1 and CDR2: MDHEN and SYDVKM. The CDR3 totals 13 residues. Trimming took off 5 bases at V and 2 bases at J, with 8 bases between the two ends. This chain's CDR3 is CASSALPTDTQYF. The CDR3 DNA follows: TGTGCCAGCAGTGCCTTGCCCACAGATACGCAGTATTTT.

Ten or more counts support this clonotype. V is TRBV5-1 and J is TRBJ2-1; possible D gene TRBD1, 5 bases. Trimming pared 6 bases from V and 6 bases from J, leaving 10 bases between. Germline V gives CDR1 SGHRS, CDR2 YFSETQ. The CDR3 has 12 residues. CDR3: CASNGAANEQFF. CDR3 coding DNA: TGCGCCAGCAATGGGGCGGCCAATGAGCAGTTCTTC. Complete variable domain (other parts from reference TRBV5-1 and TRBJ2-1): KAGVTQTPRYLIKTRGQQVTLSCSPISGHRSVSWYQQTPGQGLQFLFEYFSETQRNKGNFPGRFSGRQFSNSRSEMNVSTLELGDSALYLCASNGAANEQFFGPGTRLTVL.

Ten or more counts support this clonotype. V gene TRBV3-1 combines with J gene TRBJ2-3; 13 bases fit TRBD2. V was clipped by 8 bases and J by 2 bases; unmatched bases: 7. The CDR3 runs 16 residues. Germline assignment: CDR1 LGHDT and CDR2 YNNKEL (reference sequence). The CDR3 DNA reads TGTGCCAGCTCCAGGGGACTAGCGGGGCCCACAGATACGCAGTATTTT. Its protein is CASSRGLAGPTDTQYF.